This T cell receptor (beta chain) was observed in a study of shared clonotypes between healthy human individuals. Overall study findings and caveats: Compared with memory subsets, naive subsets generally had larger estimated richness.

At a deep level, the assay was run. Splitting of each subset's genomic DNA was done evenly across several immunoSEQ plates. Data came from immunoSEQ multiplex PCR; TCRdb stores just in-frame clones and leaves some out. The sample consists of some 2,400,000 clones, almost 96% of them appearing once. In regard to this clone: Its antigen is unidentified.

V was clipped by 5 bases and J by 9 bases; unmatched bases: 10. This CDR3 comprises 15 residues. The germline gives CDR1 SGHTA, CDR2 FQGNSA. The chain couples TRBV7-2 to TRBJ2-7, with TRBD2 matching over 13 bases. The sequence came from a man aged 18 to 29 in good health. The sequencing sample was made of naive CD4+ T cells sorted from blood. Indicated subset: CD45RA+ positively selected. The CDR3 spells CASSLPGTSGAVQYF. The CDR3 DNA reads TGTGCCAGCAGCCTTCCCGGGACTAGCGGGGCCGTGCAGTACTTC.